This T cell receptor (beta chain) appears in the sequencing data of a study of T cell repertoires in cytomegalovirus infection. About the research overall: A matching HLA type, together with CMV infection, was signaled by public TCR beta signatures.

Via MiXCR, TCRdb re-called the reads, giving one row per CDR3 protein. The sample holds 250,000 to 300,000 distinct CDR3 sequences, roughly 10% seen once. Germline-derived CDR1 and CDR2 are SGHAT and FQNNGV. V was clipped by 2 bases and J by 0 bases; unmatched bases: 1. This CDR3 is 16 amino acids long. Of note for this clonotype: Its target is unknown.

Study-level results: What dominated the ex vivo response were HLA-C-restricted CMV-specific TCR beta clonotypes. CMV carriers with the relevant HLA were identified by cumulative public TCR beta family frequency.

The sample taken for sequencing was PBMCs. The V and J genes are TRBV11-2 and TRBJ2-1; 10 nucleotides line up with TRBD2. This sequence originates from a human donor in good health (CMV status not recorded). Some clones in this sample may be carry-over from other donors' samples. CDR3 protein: CASSLTSGTSYNEQFF. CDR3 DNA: TGTGCCAGCAGCTTAACTAGCGGGACCTCCTACAATGAGCAGTTCTTC. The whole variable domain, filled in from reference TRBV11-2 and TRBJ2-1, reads EAGVAQSPRYKIIEKRQSVAFWCNPISGHATLYWYQQILGQGPKLLIQFQNNGVVDDSQLPKDRFSAERLKGVDSTLKIQPAKLEDSAVYLCASSLTSGTSYNEQFFGPGTRLTVL.